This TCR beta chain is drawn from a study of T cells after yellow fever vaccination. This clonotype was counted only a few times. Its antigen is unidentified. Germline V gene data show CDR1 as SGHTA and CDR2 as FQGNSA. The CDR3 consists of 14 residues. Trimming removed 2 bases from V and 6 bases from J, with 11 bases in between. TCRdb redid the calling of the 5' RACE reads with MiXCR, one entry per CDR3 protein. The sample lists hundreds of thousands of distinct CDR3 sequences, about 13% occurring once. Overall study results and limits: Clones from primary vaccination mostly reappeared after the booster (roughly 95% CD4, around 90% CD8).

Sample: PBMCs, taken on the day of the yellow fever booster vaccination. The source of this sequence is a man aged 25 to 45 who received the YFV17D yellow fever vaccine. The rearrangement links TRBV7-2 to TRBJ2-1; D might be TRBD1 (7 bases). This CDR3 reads CASSLNRGGNEQFF. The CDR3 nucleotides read TGTGCCAGCAGCTTAAACAGGGGAGGCAATGAGCAGTTCTTC.